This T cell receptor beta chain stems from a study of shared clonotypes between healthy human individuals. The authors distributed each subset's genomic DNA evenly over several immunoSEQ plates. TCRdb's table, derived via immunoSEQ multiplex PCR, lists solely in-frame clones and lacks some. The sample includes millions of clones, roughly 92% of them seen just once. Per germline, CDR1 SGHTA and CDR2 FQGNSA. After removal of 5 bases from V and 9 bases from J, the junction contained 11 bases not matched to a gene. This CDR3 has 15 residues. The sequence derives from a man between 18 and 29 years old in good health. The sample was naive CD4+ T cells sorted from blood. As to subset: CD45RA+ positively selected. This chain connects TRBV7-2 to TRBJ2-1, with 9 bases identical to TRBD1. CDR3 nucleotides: TGTGCCAGCAGCCACCGGGACAGGGTGCTTGGTGAGCAGTTCTTC. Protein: CASSHRDRVLGEQFF.